This TCR beta chain was captured by sequencing in a study of cytomegalovirus exposure and HLA in healthy donors. Study-level background: In an early release, HLA-typed donors contributed 90 million or so unique TCR sequences.

Trimming took 4 bases from V and 4 from J, leaving 12 bases between them. The CDR3 covers 14 residues. Germline CDR1 is SGHRS and CDR2 is YFSETQ. To note about this clone: What it binds is unknown.

Whole-study findings and limits: When the data were analyzed later, several of the most significant clusters appeared to be linked to common viral pathogens. When analyzed later, the rates of TCR association showed variation by HLA locus, with DRB1 the most and HLA-C the fewest. Sequencing depth roughly uniform across donors was assumed in presence/absence analyses.

PCR amplification relied on 60 Vbeta primers (plus 13 Jbeta primers). Generated by immunoSEQ multiplex PCR, the TCRdb table keeps only in-frame clones and is missing some. The sample yields around 150,000 clones, around 80% seen once. Sequenced sample: PBMCs. The sequence derives from a man aged 40-49 years in good health and CMV-seronegative. The genes are TRBV5-1 and TRBJ1-5, with D possibly TRBD1 on 5 matching bases. In nucleotides, the CDR3 is TGCGCCAGCAGCGGCGGGGGACCAAATCAGCCCCAGCATTTT. Encoded protein: CASSGGGPNQPQHF.